This entry lists 4 T cell receptor beta chains sequenced from one sample in a study of CD8+ T cells in alopecia areata. The sequencing template was cDNA reverse transcribed from extracted RNA. Generated by immunoSEQ multiplex PCR, the TCRdb table keeps only in-frame clones and is missing some. Among about 110,000 clones listed, approximately 59% were seen once. Sequencing was done on a sample of CD8+ T cells sorted from blood. These receptor sequences come from a human donor in good health.

This chain uses TRBV15 with TRBJ1-2; TRBD1 agrees at 8 bases. Germline CDR1 is LNHNV and CDR2 is YYDKDF (reference sequence). J was trimmed by 4 bases and V by 1 base; bases with no gene match: 11. This CDR3 is 17 amino acids long. The CDR3 sequence: CATSRVGGQGGSYGYTF. The CDR3 bases are TGTGCCACCAGCAGAGTGGGTGGACAGGGAGGGAGCTATGGCTACACCTTC.

V gene TRBV6-6 combines with J gene TRBJ1-5; D unresolved. Trimming cost V 7 bases and J 6 bases, with 16 bases left between them. The CDR3 covers 14 residues. Germline V lookup: CDR1 MNHNY, CDR2 SVGAGI (reference sequence). The CDR3 spells CASTNPGRGQPQHF. In nucleotides, the CDR3 is TGTGCCAGCACCAACCCGGGGAGAGGTCAGCCCCAGCATTTT.

The chain is built from TRBV13 and TRBJ2-7; 10 bases align to TRBD1. V lost 5 bases to trimming and J lost 6 bases; unmatched junction nucleotides: 4. There are 13 residues in the CDR3. CDR1 is PRHDT and CDR2 is FYEKMQ in the germline V gene (reference sequence). The CDR3 is CASSRGQGFEQYF. The DNA of the CDR3 is TGTGCCAGCAGCCGGGGACAGGGGTTCGAGCAGTACTTC.

The chain has TRBV7-9 and TRBJ2-3, with 7 bases lining up with TRBD1. This CDR3 comprises 14 residues. V lost 5 bases to trimming and J lost 4 bases; unmatched junction nucleotides: 6. Germline CDR1 SEHNR, CDR2 FQNEAQ (reference sequence). For the CDR3, the DNA is TGTGCCAGCAGCCAGACGACAGGGCCAGATACGCAGTATTTT. This sequence encodes CASSQTTGPDTQYF.